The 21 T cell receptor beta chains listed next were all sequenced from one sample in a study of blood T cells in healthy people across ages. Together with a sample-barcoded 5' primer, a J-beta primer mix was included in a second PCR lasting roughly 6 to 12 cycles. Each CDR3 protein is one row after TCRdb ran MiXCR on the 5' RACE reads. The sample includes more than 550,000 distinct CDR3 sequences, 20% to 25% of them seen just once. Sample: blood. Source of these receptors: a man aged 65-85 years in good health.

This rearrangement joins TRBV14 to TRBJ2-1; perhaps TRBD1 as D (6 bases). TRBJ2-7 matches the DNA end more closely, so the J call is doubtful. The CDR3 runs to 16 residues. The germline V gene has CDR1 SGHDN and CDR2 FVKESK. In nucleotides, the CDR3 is TGTGCCAGCAGCCAAGTCCGGGACAACTCCGCGGATGGGCAGTACTTC. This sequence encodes CASSQVRDNSADGQYF.

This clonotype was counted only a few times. The CDR3 reads CASSASGTANYGYTF. DNA of the CDR3: TGTGCCAGTAGCGCATCCGGGACAGCAAACTATGGCTACACCTTC. The chain carries TRBV19 and TRBJ1-2; 7 positions agree with TRBD1. The J segment lost 2 bases and the V segment lost 6 bases, leaving 9 bases of the junction unmatched. Germline V gives CDR1 LNHDA, CDR2 SQIVND (reference sequence). The CDR3 length is 15 residues.

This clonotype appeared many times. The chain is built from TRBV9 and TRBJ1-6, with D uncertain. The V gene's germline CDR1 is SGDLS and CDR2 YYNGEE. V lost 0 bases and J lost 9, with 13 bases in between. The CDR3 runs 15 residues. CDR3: CASSVELTETSPLHF. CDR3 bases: TGTGCCAGCAGCGTAGAGCTTACGGAGACTTCACCCCTCCACTTT.

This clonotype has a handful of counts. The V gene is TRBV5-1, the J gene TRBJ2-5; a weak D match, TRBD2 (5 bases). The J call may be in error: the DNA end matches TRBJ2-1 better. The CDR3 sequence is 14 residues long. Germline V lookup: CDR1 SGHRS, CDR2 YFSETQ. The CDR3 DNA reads TGCGCCAGCAGCTTGAGGTTCGGGGTCCATGAGCAGTTCTTC. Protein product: CASSLRFGVHEQFF.

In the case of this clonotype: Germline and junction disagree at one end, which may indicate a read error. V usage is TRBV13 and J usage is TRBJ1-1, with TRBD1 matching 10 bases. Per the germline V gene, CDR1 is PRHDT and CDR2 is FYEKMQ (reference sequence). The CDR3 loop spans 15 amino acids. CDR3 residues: CASSTGQGGGTEALF. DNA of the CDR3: TGTGCCAGCAGCACCGGACAGGGGGGGGGCACTGAAGCTTTATTT.

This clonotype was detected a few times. This chain's CDR3 is CSAPGTSISTDTQYF. For the CDR3, the DNA is TGCAGTGCTCCCGGGACTAGCATAAGCACAGATACGCAGTATTTT. The chain recombines TRBV20-1 with TRBJ2-3; 9 positions agree with TRBD2. V shed 5 bases, J shed 0 bases, and the junction held 6 bases outside the gene matches. The CDR3 spans 15 residues. Germline CDR1 reads DFQATT; CDR2 reads SNEGSKA (reference sequence).

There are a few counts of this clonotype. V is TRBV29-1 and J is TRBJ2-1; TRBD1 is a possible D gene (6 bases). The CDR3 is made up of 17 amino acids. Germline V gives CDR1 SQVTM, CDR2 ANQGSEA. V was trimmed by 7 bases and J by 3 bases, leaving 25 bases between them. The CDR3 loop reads CSAVGAGSNLGYNEQFF. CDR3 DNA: TGCAGCGCGGTGGGGGCAGGTTCGAATTTGGGCTACAATGAGCAGTTCTTC.

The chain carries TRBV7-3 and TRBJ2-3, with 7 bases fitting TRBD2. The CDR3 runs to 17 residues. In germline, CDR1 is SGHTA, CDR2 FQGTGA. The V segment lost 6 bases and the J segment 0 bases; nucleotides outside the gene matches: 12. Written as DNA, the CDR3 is TGTGCCAGCAGGCCCAGCGGGACCCGTTCTAGCACAGATACGCAGTATTTT. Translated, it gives CASRPSGTRSSTDTQYF.

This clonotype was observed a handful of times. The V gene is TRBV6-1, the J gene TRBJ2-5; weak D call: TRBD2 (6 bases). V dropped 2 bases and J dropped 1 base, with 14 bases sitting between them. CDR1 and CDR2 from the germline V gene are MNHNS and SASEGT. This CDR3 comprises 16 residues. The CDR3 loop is CASSELVGGIQETQYF. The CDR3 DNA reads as TGTGCCAGCAGTGAATTGGTCGGAGGGATCCAAGAGACCCAGTACTTC.

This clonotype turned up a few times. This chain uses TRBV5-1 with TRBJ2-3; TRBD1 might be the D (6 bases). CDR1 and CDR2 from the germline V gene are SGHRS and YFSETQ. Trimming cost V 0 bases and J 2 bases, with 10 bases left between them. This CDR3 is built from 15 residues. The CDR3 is CASSLVQGPTDTQYF. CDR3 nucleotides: TGCGCCAGCAGCTTGGTTCAGGGGCCCACAGATACGCAGTATTTT.

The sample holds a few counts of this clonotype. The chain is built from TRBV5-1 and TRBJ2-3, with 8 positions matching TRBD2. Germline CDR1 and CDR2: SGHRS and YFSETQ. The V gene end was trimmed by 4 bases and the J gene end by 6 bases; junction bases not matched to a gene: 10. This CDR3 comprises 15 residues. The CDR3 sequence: CASSAGGASLDTQYF. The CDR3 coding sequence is TGCGCCAGCAGCGCGGGAGGAGCCTCCCTGGATACGCAGTATTTT.

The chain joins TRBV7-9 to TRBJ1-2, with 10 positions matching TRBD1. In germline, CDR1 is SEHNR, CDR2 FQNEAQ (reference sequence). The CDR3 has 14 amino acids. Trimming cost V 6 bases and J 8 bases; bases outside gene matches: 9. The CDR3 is CASRKGGTGEGYTF. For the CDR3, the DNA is TGTGCCAGCAGGAAGGGCGGGACAGGGGAAGGCTACACCTTC.

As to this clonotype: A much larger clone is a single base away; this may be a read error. As DNA, the CDR3 is TGTGCCAGTAGTCCCCTTGACGGCTATAATGAAAAACTGTTTTTT. Its translation: CASSPLDGYNEKLFF. The rearrangement uses TRBV19 and TRBJ1-4; D not certain. Germline CDR1 LNHDA, CDR2 SQIVND (reference sequence). The CDR3 is made up of 15 amino acids. V was trimmed by 5 bases and J by 4 bases, leaving 14 bases between them.

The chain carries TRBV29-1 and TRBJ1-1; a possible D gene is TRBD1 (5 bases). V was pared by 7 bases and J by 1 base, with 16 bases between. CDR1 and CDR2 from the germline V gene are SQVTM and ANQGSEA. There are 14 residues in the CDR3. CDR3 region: CSGSRKGPNTEAFF. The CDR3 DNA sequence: TGCAGCGGGTCCAGGAAGGGGCCGAACACTGAAGCTTTCTTT.

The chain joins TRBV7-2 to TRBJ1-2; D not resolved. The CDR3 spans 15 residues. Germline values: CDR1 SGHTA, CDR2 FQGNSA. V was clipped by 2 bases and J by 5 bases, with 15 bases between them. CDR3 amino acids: CASSLPLGGLYGYTF. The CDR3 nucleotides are TGTGCCAGCAGCTTACCCTTAGGAGGCCTGTATGGCTACACCTTC.

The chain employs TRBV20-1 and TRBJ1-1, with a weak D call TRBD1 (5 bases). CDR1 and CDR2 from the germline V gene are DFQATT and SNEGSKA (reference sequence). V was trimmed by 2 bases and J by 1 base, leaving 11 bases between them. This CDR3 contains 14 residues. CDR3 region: CSARRGSPNTEAFF. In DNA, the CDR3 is TGCAGTGCTAGAAGGGGCAGCCCGAACACTGAAGCTTTCTTT.

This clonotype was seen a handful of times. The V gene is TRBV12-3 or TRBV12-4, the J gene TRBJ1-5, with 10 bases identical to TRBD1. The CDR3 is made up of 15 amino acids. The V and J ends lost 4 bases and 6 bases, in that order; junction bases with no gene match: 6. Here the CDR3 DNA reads TGTGCCAGCAGTTCGACCGGGACAGGGGTTCAGCCCCAGCATTTT. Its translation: CASSSTGTGVQPQHF.

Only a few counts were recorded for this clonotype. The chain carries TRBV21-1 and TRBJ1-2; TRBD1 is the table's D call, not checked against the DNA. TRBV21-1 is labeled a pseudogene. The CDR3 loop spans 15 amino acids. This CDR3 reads CASSKARGAEDGYTF. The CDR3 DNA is TGTGCCAGCAGCAAAGCACGGGGGGCTGAGGATGGCTACACCTTC.

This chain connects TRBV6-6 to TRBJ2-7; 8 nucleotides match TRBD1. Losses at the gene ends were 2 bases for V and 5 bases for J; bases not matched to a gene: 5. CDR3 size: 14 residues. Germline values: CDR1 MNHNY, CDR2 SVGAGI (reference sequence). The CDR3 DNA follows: TGTGCCAGCAGTTACGGGGACAGGAGCCACGAGCAGTACTTC. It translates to CASSYGDRSHEQYF.

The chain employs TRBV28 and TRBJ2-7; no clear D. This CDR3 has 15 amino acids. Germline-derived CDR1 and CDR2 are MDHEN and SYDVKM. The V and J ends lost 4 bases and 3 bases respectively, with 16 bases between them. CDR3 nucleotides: TGTGCCAGCAGTTCTAACGCAGCCTCCCACTACGAGCAGTACTTC. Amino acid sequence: CASSSNAASHYEQYF. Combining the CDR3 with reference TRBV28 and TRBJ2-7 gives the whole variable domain DVKVTQSSRYLVKRTGEKVFLECVQDMDHENMFWYRQDPGLGLRLIYFSYDVKMKEKGDIPEGYSVSREKKERFSLILESASTNQTSMYLCASSSNAASHYEQYFGPGTRLTVT.

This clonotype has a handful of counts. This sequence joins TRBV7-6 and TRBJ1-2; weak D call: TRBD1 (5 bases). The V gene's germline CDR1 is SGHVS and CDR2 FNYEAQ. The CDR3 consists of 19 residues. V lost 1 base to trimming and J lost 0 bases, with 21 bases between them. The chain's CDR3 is CASSLVRWGKEVSNYGYTF. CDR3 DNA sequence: TGTGCCAGCAGCTTAGTGAGGTGGGGCAAGGAGGTTTCTAACTATGGCTACACCTTC. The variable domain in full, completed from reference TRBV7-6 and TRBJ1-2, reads GAGVSQSPRYKVTKRGQDVALRCDPISGHVSLYWYRQALGQGPEFLTYFNYEAQQDKSGLPNDRFSAERPEGSISTLTIQRTEQRDSAMYRCASSLVRWGKEVSNYGYTFGSGTRLTVV.